These T cell receptor beta chains were read from a single sample in a study of cytomegalovirus exposure and HLA in healthy donors. The data were produced by immunoSEQ multiplex PCR, yet TCRdb's version contains in-frame clones alone and is incomplete. The repertoire includes about 160,000 clones, more than 75% of them detected once, and under 1% sits in the top ten. Material for sequencing was PBMCs. Receptors were obtained from a girl aged 2 to 10 in good health and CMV-seropositive. Each CDR3 is given with its conserved first and last residue. D genes are given only for firm matches. Only part of the rows carry a size: once, few, many, or a class if the clone is expanded.

cdr3_nt | cdr3_aa | j_call | clone_size | v_call | d_call
TGCGCCAGCAGTGAGGGGGGGGCGCTCACCGGGGAGCTGTTTTTT | CASSEGGALTGELFF | TRBJ2-2 | - | TRBV10-2 | -
TGTGCCAGCACCACCGGACTGAACTACGAGCAGTACTTC | CASTTGLNYEQYF | TRBJ2-7 | - | TRBV27 | -
TGTGCCAGCAGCCAAGACCCCTCTGAGCAGTTCTTC | CASSQDPSEQFF | TRBJ2-1 | - | TRBV14 | -
TGTGCCAGCAGTCCCACTTCCGGGACTAGTCCCCCCAATGAGCAGTTCTTC | CASSPTSGTSPPNEQFF | TRBJ2-1 | once | TRBV27 | TRBD2
TGCGCCAGCAGCCCCCCGGGACTAGGCTACGAGCAGTACTTC | CASSPPGLGYEQYF | TRBJ2-7 | - | TRBV5-1 | TRBD2
TGTGCCAGCAGTGAAGGGTCTGAGGCGGATACGCAGTATTTT | CASSEGSEADTQYF | TRBJ2-3 | - | TRBV6-1 | -
TGTGCCAGTAGCCCTACAGGGGATGAGCAGTTCTTC | CASSPTGDEQFF | TRBJ2-1 | - | TRBV19 | TRBD1
TGTGCCAGCAGGGCTCGGGCGGGAGTCGGCACAGATACGCAGTATTTT | CASRARAGVGTDTQYF | TRBJ2-3 | once | TRBV2 | TRBD2
TGTGCCAGCTCACCAGCGTCCCGGGACAGGGATGCGCAGTATTTT | CASSPASRDRDAQYF | TRBJ2-3 | - | TRBV18 | TRBD1
TGCAGCGTTGGGGCCGGCAGGAACACTGAAGCTTTCTTT | CSVGAGRNTEAFF | TRBJ1-1 | - | TRBV29-1 | -
TGTGCCATCAGTGAGTCTCGGAGGGATAATCAGCCCCAGCATTTT | CAISESRRDNQPQHF | TRBJ1-5 | once | TRBV10-3 | -
TGTGCCAGCAATTGGGACTCACTTGCTGTAGTGTCCGGGGAGCTGTTTTTT | CASNWDSLAVVSGELFF | TRBJ2-2 | - | TRBV2 | -
TGTGCCAGTAAAGGAGGCGGGAGGGGGACCTACAATGAGCAGTTCTTC | CASKGGGRGTYNEQFF | TRBJ2-1 | - | TRBV19 | TRBD2
TGCGCCAGCAGTGATAAACAGGCAAACACCGGGGAGCTGTTTTTT | CASSDKQANTGELFF | TRBJ2-2 | - | TRBV10-1 | -
TGTGCCAGCAGTGAATATGCGGGGTCAACTAATGAAAAACTGTTTTTT | CASSEYAGSTNEKLFF | TRBJ1-4 | once | TRBV6-1 | -
TGTGCCAGCAGCTTCACCGCAGGGGTAGGAGAAAAACTGTTTTTT | CASSFTAGVGEKLFF | TRBJ1-4 | - | TRBV7-6 | -
TGCGCCAGCAGCTTGGCCATGACTACCCGTATAGTAAGCAATGAGCAGTTCTTC | CASSLAMTTRIVSNEQFF | TRBJ2-1 | - | TRBV5-1 | -
TGCGCCAGCAGCTCCGACAGGGGGGATAATCAGCCCCAGCATTTT | CASSSDRGDNQPQHF | TRBJ1-5 | - | TRBV5-1 | TRBD1
TGTGCCAGCAGTTTACCCCTCTCCTACGAGCAGTACTTC | CASSLPLSYEQYF | TRBJ2-7 | few | TRBV28 | -
TGCGCCAGCAGCTCGGTGGGGGGGGCCTACGAGCAGTACTTC | CASSSVGGAYEQYF | TRBJ2-7 | - | TRBV5-1 | TRBD2
TGCGCCAGCAGCCAAGGTCTAGCGGGAGGCAGTAGGCGAGAGACCCAGTACTTC | CASSQGLAGGSRRETQYF | TRBJ2-5 | - | TRBV4-1 | TRBD2
TGTGCCAGCAGTCCCACAGAATATAGCAATCAGCCCCAGCATTTT | CASSPTEYSNQPQHF | TRBJ1-5 | - | TRBV6-5 | -
TGTGCCAGCAGCTTAGCGGACAGGGGACATGGCTACACCTTC | CASSLADRGHGYTF | TRBJ1-2 | - | TRBV7-8 | TRBD1
TGCAGCGTTAGTTCCGGCGGGAGGGACCTACTCACAGATACGCAGTATTTT | CSVSSGGRDLLTDTQYF | TRBJ2-3 | - | TRBV29-1 | TRBD2
TGTGCCAGCAGTTTTAGCGGGAGCTGGACCGGTGAGACCCAGTACTTC | CASSFSGSWTGETQYF | TRBJ2-5 | - | TRBV28 | TRBD2
TGTGCCAGCAGAGGGACAGGGCACCACACGGTGGGGGACACCATATATTTT | CASRGTGHHTVGDTIYF | TRBJ1-3 | - | TRBV2 | TRBD1
TGTGCCTCAAGACTAGCGGGTAACCAAGAGACCCAGTACTTC | CASRLAGNQETQYF | TRBJ2-5 | - | TRBV19 | TRBD2
TGTGCCAGCAGCCGACTAGCGGACTACAATGAGCAGTTCTTC | CASSRLADYNEQFF | TRBJ2-1 | - | TRBV28 | TRBD2
TGTGCCAGCAGTTTTTGGCAGAATGAAAAACTGTTTTTT | CASSFWQNEKLFF | TRBJ1-4 | - | TRBV27 | -
TGTGCCTGGAGTGAGGCGACCGGGACTGAAGCTTTCTTT | CAWSEATGTEAFF | TRBJ1-1 | - | TRBV30 | -
TGTGCCAGCAGCTTTGGGCAGGGTGGACTAAACGAGCAGTACTTC | CASSFGQGGLNEQYF | TRBJ2-7 | - | TRBV5-4 | -
TGTGCCAGCAGCGTAGATCCTAGCGATGAGCAGTTCTTC | CASSVDPSDEQFF | TRBJ2-1 | - | TRBV9 | -
TGTGCCAGCAGCTCCGAGCGGAGTCCCTACAATGAGCAGTTCTTC | CASSSERSPYNEQFF | TRBJ2-1 | - | TRBV7-2 | -
TGTGCCAGCAGCGAGACTAGCCCCAATGAGCAGTTCTTC | CASSETSPNEQFF | TRBJ2-1 | - | TRBV28 | TRBD2
TGTGCCAGCAGCTTGAAAGCGGGAGGCACAGATACGCAGTATTTT | CASSLKAGGTDTQYF | TRBJ2-3 | - | TRBV5-6 | TRBD2
TGTGCCAGCTCACCACCTTCTAGCGGGAGTGACGAGCAGTACTTC | CASSPPSSGSDEQYF | TRBJ2-7 | - | TRBV18 | TRBD2
TGTGCCAGCAGTGAAGCGGGGAGATTGCACAATGAGCAGTTCTTC | CASSEAGRLHNEQFF | TRBJ2-1 | - | TRBV6-1 | -
TGTGCCACCCTTACTTCAAGGGGAGAGACCCAGTACTTC | CATLTSRGETQYF | TRBJ2-5 | - | TRBV2 | -
TGTGCCAGCAGGGGATGGCAGGGAGGCACCGGGGAGCTGTTTTTT | CASRGWQGGTGELFF | TRBJ2-2 | - | TRBV6-1 | -
TGTGCCAGCAGTCCTCGGACAGGGCCTGGAAACACCATATATTTT | CASSPRTGPGNTIYF | TRBJ1-3 | - | TRBV6-1 | TRBD1
TGTGCCAGCAGTTTCGGGGGGGTAGCTGGAAACACCATATATTTT | CASSFGGVAGNTIYF | TRBJ1-3 | - | TRBV28 | -
TGCGCCAGCAAGAGTATAGGGGGCGATTCGCAATCTCAGCCCCAGCATTTT | CASKSIGGDSQSQPQHF | TRBJ1-5 | - | TRBV10-2 | TRBD1
TGTGCCAGCAGCCGTAACCGGGACAATGAGCAGTTCTTC | CASSRNRDNEQFF | TRBJ2-1 | few | TRBV7-9 | -
TGTGCCAGCAGCCAAGTTTCTAGTAATTATGAAGGGGAGCTGTTTTTT | CASSQVSSNYEGELFF | TRBJ2-2 | - | TRBV4-2 | -
TGTGCCAGCAGGGGGGGGGAAAAACTGTTTTTT | CASRGGEKLFF | TRBJ1-4 | - | TRBV6-6 | -
TGCGCCAGCAGTCTACTAGCGGGAGATAAGTTCTTC | CASSLLAGDKFF | TRBJ2-1 | - | TRBV4-1 | TRBD2
TGCGCCAGCAGCCCGGGACTAGTAGTCGAGACCCAGTACTTC | CASSPGLVVETQYF | TRBJ2-5 | - | TRBV5-1 | TRBD2
TGTGCCAGCAGTGAGGGACTAGGTGCCTCCTACGAGCAGTACTTC | CASSEGLGASYEQYF | TRBJ2-7 | - | TRBV6-1 | TRBD2